This section outlines one TCR beta chain sequence together with its context. Its target is not known. The sequenced template was cDNA made from the entire isolated RNA. Generated by immunoSEQ multiplex PCR, the TCRdb table keeps only in-frame clones and is missing some. In the table there are about 700,000 clones, roughly 12% of which are singletons. The data stem from a study of beta chain features in type 1 diabetes. Study at large: Cell yields, gender and age were comparable in patients and healthy donors.

Study-level findings and limits: Among patients with Type 1 diabetes, TCRB CDR3s were moderately but significantly shorter in every one of the four CD4+ subsets.

This CDR3 is built from 14 residues. Germline CDR1 and CDR2: SGHAT and FQNNGV. The V and J ends lost 3 bases and 5 bases, in that order; junction bases with no gene match: 0. J is TRBJ2-2 and V is TRBV11-2, with 10 positions matching TRBD1. Sequences were obtained from naive CD4+ T cells from blood. This TCR came from a man between 18 and 29 years old with type 1 diabetes. The CDR3 loop is CASSLGQGTGELFF. The CDR3 DNA reads as TGTGCCAGCAGCTTGGGACAGGGGACCGGGGAGCTGTTTTTT.